The table lists the clone carrying this T cell receptor beta chain with many counts. Its antigen is undetermined. CDR1 and CDR2 from the germline V gene are SEHNR and FQNEAQ (reference sequence). Trimming left V 2 bases short and J 3 bases short, with 14 bases between. The CDR3 totals 16 residues. This record belongs to a study of T cell repertoires in cytomegalovirus infection. Whole-study context: HLA-B-restricted CMV epitopes that are well studied were used alongside recently identified HLA-C-restricted ones. Based on public TCR beta signatures, there were indications of CMV infection and of a matching HLA type. Whole-study findings and limits: Cumulative frequency of public TCR beta families picked out carriers of CMV plus the relevant HLA. Ex vivo responses were dominated by HLA-C-restricted CMV-specific TCR beta clonotypes.

TCRdb used MiXCR to reprocess the reads, holding one entry per CDR3 protein. Of around 710,000 distinct CDR3 sequences listed, almost 30% are singletons. This chain links TRBV7-9 with TRBJ2-4, with D perhaps TRBD1 (6 bases). The input for sequencing was cultured CD8+ T cells from PBMCs, taken from culture after CMV antigen stimulation. This receptor was obtained from a human donor in good health (CMV status not recorded). Some clones in this sample may be carry-over from other donors' samples. In DNA form, the CDR3 reads TGTGCCAGCAGCTTACAGGACAGTAGACTCAAAAACATTCAGTACTTC. It codes for CASSLQDSRLKNIQYF.